The 17 T cell receptor beta chains below were found in one sample sequenced in a study of blood T cell repertoires in COVID-19. Using immunoSEQ multiplex PCR, the repertoire was profiled, and TCRdb retains in-frame clones only, with some absent. The table includes 400,000 to 500,000 clones, 88% detected once. The source material was PBMCs or T cells enriched from blood (not recorded which). Source of these receptors: a woman aged 18-29 years who had been exposed to COVID-19.

In DNA form, the CDR3 reads TGTGCCAGCAGTGAAGGGTTGGAATTTGGGGACTCGGGGTACGAGCAGTACTTC. This codes for CASSEGLEFGDSGYEQYF. The chain employs TRBV6-1 and TRBJ2-7, with a weak D call TRBD2 (6 bases). This CDR3 is built from 18 residues. Deletions cut 1 base from V and 4 bases from J, with 23 bases between. The V gene's germline CDR1 is MNHNS and CDR2 SASEGT.

The V gene is TRBV27, the J gene TRBJ1-3, with D uncertain. The CDR3 spans 15 residues. Trimming removed 3 bases at V and 0 bases at J, with 9 bases between. Germline CDR1 is MNHEY and CDR2 is SMNVEV (reference sequence). The CDR3 DNA is TGTGCCAGCAGTTTGTCGTCCCCCTCTGGAAACACCATATATTTT. This encodes CASSLSSPSGNTIYF.

This rearrangement joins TRBV19 to TRBJ1-5; D gene ambiguous. CDR1 and CDR2 from the germline V gene are LNHDA and SQIVND (reference sequence). Trimming took off 5 bases at V and 5 bases at J, with 7 bases between the two ends. The CDR3 spans 12 residues. The CDR3 nucleotides read TGTGCCAGTAGTCCGTTGTATCAGCCCCAGCATTTT. This sequence encodes CASSPLYQPQHF.

This chain links TRBV5-1 with TRBJ2-1; 7 nucleotides match TRBD1. V shed 4 bases, J shed 5 bases, and the junction held 3 bases outside the gene matches. There are 13 residues in the CDR3. CDR1 is SGHRS, CDR2 YFSETQ, per germline. CDR3: CASSRDSNNEQFF. The CDR3 bases are TGCGCCAGCAGCCGGGACAGTAACAATGAGCAGTTCTTC.

The chain joins TRBV7-9 to TRBJ2-1, with D possibly matching TRBD2 (5 bases). Germline loops: CDR1 SEHNR, CDR2 FQNEAQ (reference sequence). The CDR3 sequence is 15 residues long. V lost 3 bases and J 5 bases, leaving 14 bases between the germline ends. CDR3 sequence: CASSFLTSGHNEQFF. For the CDR3, the DNA is TGTGCCAGCAGCTTTTTAACTAGTGGGCACAATGAGCAGTTCTTC.

This sequence joins TRBV12-3 or TRBV12-4 and TRBJ1-6; the D gene is possibly TRBD1 (5 bases). The CDR3 covers 12 residues. Trimming left V 6 bases short and J 13 bases short, with 13 bases between. CDR3 DNA sequence: TGTGCCAGCAGCGTAGGGGCCCTTCCCCTCCACTTT. The encoded protein is CASSVGALPLHF.

A single count supports this clone. The gene calls are TRBV5-5 and TRBJ1-5; 8 positions agree with TRBD1. CDR3 length: 16 residues. Germline V gene data show CDR1 as SGHKS and CDR2 as YYEKEE (reference sequence). V lost 0 bases to trimming and J lost 6 bases; unmatched junction nucleotides: 8. CDR3 in amino acids: CASSLGPGGVGQPQHF. The CDR3 coding sequence is TGTGCCAGCAGCTTGGGTCCAGGGGGCGTCGGTCAGCCCCAGCATTTT. The whole variable domain, filled in from reference TRBV5-5 and TRBJ1-5, reads DAGVTQSPTHLIKTRGQQVTLRCSPISGHKSVSWYQQVLGQGPQFIFQYYEKEERGRGNFPDRFSARQFPNYSSELNVNALLLGDSALYLCASSLGPGGVGQPQHFGDGTRLSIL.

CDR3 in amino acids: CASSRTSGGSPGYNEQFF. The CDR3, as DNA: TGCGCCAGCAGCCGGACTAGCGGGGGCTCACCAGGCTACAATGAGCAGTTCTTC. The rearrangement uses TRBV4-3 and TRBJ2-1, with 13 bases matching TRBD2. From germline, CDR1 is LGHNA and CDR2 YSLEER. CDR3 length: 18 residues. The V and J ends lost 4 bases and 3 bases, in that order; junction bases with no gene match: 9.

The chain recombines TRBV18 with TRBJ1-6; TRBD1 is a possible D gene (6 bases). Per germline, CDR1 KGHSH and CDR2 LQKENI. The CDR3 extends over 17 amino acids. V lost 2 bases and J lost 2, with 13 bases in between. Here the CDR3 reads CASSPSPRGTYNSPLHF. CDR3 DNA sequence: TGTGCCAGCTCACCATCGCCCAGGGGCACCTATAATTCACCCCTCCACTTT.

V gene TRBV28 combines with J gene TRBJ2-2; unclear D gene. The CDR3 consists of 14 residues. CDR1 is MDHEN and CDR2 is SYDVKM in the germline V gene. The ends were cut back, 6 bases at V and 4 bases at J, with 12 bases in the middle. In DNA, the CDR3 is TGTGCCAGCAGGGTGCGTTCGAGCACCGGGGAGCTGTTTTTT. Amino acids: CASRVRSSTGELFF.

The chain links TRBV2 to TRBJ1-4, with D unresolved. The CDR3 loop spans 14 amino acids. Trimming stripped 6 bases from V and 5 bases from J, with 13 bases between. Germline V gene lookup returns CDR1 SNHLY and CDR2 FYNNEI. The CDR3 nucleotides are TGTGCCAGCAGGTTGCGCGCCGCGAATGAAAAACTGTTTTTT. Its protein is CASRLRAANEKLFF.

The chain recombines TRBV5-1 with TRBJ2-3; D may be TRBD2 (6 bases). This CDR3 has 16 residues. V dropped 0 bases and J dropped 3 bases, with 14 bases sitting between them. Germline V gene lookup returns CDR1 SGHRS and CDR2 YFSETQ. The CDR3 DNA reads TGCGCCAGCAGCTTGGCAGGACTATCGAGGACAGATACGCAGTATTTT. Protein: CASSLAGLSRTDTQYF. The complete variable domain, with remaining parts taken from reference TRBV5-1 and TRBJ2-3, reads KAGVTQTPRYLIKTRGQQVTLSCSPISGHRSVSWYQQTPGQGLQFLFEYFSETQRNKGNFPGRFSGRQFSNSRSEMNVSTLELGDSALYLCASSLAGLSRTDTQYFGPGTRLTVL.

J is TRBJ1-6 and V is TRBV28; the D is unclear. This CDR3 is built from 16 residues. Germline values: CDR1 MDHEN, CDR2 SYDVKM. The V end was cut by 5 bases, the J end by 0 bases, with 11 bases between. The CDR3: CASSRTGSSYNSPLHF. The CDR3 coding sequence is TGTGCCAGCAGTAGGACGGGGAGCTCCTATAATTCACCCCTCCACTTT.

The rearrangement joins TRBV6-5 to TRBJ1-1; the match to TRBD1 covers 10 bases. The germline V gene encodes CDR1 MNHEY and CDR2 SVGAGI. This CDR3 is built from 14 residues. The J segment lost 6 bases and the V segment lost 6 bases, leaving 7 bases of the junction unmatched. The CDR3 is CASSQDRGFSEAFF. The CDR3 nucleotides read TGTGCCAGCAGCCAGGACAGGGGGTTCTCTGAAGCTTTCTTT.

In this sample, this clone turned up once. V gene TRBV6-5 combines with J gene TRBJ2-5; TRBD2 is a possible D gene (6 bases). The germline CDR1 and CDR2 sequences are MNHEY and SVGAGI. V was cut by 6 bases and J by 7 bases, with 15 bases left in between. The CDR3 totals 13 residues. The CDR3 protein is CASRSGGAGTQYF. CDR3 coding DNA: TGTGCCAGCAGGTCGGGCGGGGCTGGGACCCAGTACTTC.

V gene TRBV6-4 combines with J gene TRBJ1-1; a possible D gene is TRBD1 (6 bases). With 6 bases removed from V and 4 bases from J, the gap between germline ends came to 12 bases. The CDR3 consists of 13 residues. Germline CDR1 is MRHNA and CDR2 is SNTAGT. The CDR3 region is CASRQQGITEAFF. In DNA form, the CDR3 reads TGTGCCAGCAGACAACAGGGAATCACTGAAGCTTTCTTT.

V is TRBV7-2 and J is TRBJ2-1, with TRBD1 as a possible D gene (5 bases). The germline CDR1 and CDR2 sequences are SGHTA and FQGNSA. Trimming pared 1 base from V and 15 bases from J, leaving 7 bases between. The CDR3 length is 10 residues. The CDR3 coding sequence is TGTGCCAGCAGCTTAGGACAGTTGTTCTTC. It is translated as CASSLGQLFF.